Each of the 10 T cell receptor beta chains below was sequenced from the same sample in a study of blood T cell repertoires in COVID-19. Here immunoSEQ multiplex PCR was the method, and the copy in TCRdb shows in-frame clones only, minus some. This table has around 310,000 clones, about 91% appearing once. Sequencing was done on a sample of PBMCs or T cells enriched from blood (not recorded which). These receptors were collected from a woman in her thirties or forties who had recovered from COVID-19.

J is TRBJ1-4 and V is TRBV28; D is ambiguous. Germline values: CDR1 MDHEN, CDR2 SYDVKM. The CDR3 spans 13 residues. V dropped 6 bases and J dropped 3 bases, with 8 bases sitting between them. CDR3 sequence: CASREAANEKLFF. In DNA form, the CDR3 reads TGTGCCAGCAGGGAGGCGGCTAATGAAAAACTGTTTTTT. Full variable domain (rest looked up from reference TRBV28 and TRBJ1-4): DVKVTQSSRYLVKRTGEKVFLECVQDMDHENMFWYRQDPGLGLRLIYFSYDVKMKEKGDIPEGYSVSREKKERFSLILESASTNQTSMYLCASREAANEKLFFGSGTQLSVL.

The rearrangement links TRBV28 to TRBJ2-5; D gene unclear. This CDR3 contains 12 residues. V was trimmed by 7 bases and J by 2 bases, leaving 8 bases between them. Germline-derived CDR1 and CDR2 are MDHEN and SYDVKM. The CDR3 loop is CASTSFQETQYF. Here the CDR3 DNA reads TGTGCCAGCACGTCGTTTCAAGAGACCCAGTACTTC.

The rearrangement joins TRBV5-1 to TRBJ1-1; perhaps TRBD1 as D (6 bases). The germline CDR1 and CDR2 sequences are SGHRS and YFSETQ. The CDR3 consists of 14 residues. V was pared by 1 base and J by 5 bases, with 12 bases between. CDR3 loop: CASSLRQGRTEAFF. Written as DNA, the CDR3 is TGCGCCAGCAGCTTGAGGCAGGGGCGGACTGAAGCTTTCTTT.

This chain links TRBV7-6 with TRBJ2-5, with 8 bases matching TRBD2. The ends lost 0 bases at V and 6 bases at J; junction bases unmatched: 18. Germline-derived CDR1 and CDR2 are SGHVS and FNYEAQ. This CDR3 region has 19 residues. The CDR3 region is CASSLAPSTGGGNAKTQYF. DNA for the CDR3: TGTGCCAGCAGCTTAGCGCCCTCCACGGGAGGGGGAAATGCGAAGACCCAGTACTTC.

The V call is TRBV28, the J call TRBJ2-4; 7 nucleotides line up with TRBD2. The CDR3 is 13 residues long. The germline gives CDR1 MDHEN, CDR2 SYDVKM. V lost 3 bases to trimming and J lost 4 bases; unmatched junction nucleotides: 0. The CDR3 region has the DNA TGTGCCAGCAGTTTGCGGGGGAAAAACATTCAGTACTTC. This encodes CASSLRGKNIQYF.

The gene calls are TRBV6-4 and TRBJ1-2, with TRBD1 matching over 9 bases. The germline gives CDR1 MRHNA, CDR2 SNTAGT. With V trimmed by 2 bases and J by 3 bases, 7 bases remained unmatched. This CDR3 spans 16 amino acids. The CDR3 loop is CASSDPSRDRDYGYTF. The CDR3 region has the DNA TGTGCCAGCAGTGACCCGTCCCGGGACAGGGACTATGGCTACACCTTC.

The chain employs TRBV7-2 and TRBJ2-7, with TRBD2 matching 8 bases. Trimming cost V 5 bases and J 2 bases; bases outside gene matches: 8. Per germline, CDR1 SGHTA and CDR2 FQGNSA. This CDR3 has 15 amino acids. CDR3 in amino acids: CASSPLSGGAYEQYF. The CDR3 DNA reads as TGTGCCAGCAGCCCCCTGTCCGGGGGGGCCTACGAGCAGTACTTC.

V is TRBV7-2 and J is TRBJ2-4; 7 bases line up with TRBD1. The J segment lost 8 bases and the V segment lost 6 bases, leaving 7 bases of the junction unmatched. Germline CDR1 SGHTA, CDR2 FQGNSA. The CDR3 sequence is 13 residues long. CDR3 amino acids: CASSLTGRDIQYF. The CDR3 DNA reads TGTGCCAGCAGTCTGACAGGGCGGGACATTCAGTACTTC.

The V gene is TRBV18, the J gene TRBJ2-7; perhaps TRBD2 as D (6 bases). Germline V gene data show CDR1 as KGHSH and CDR2 as LQKENI. Trimming took 3 bases from V and 1 from J, leaving 19 bases between them. There are 17 residues in the CDR3. CDR3 DNA sequence: TGTGCCAGCTCACCGTTTTACGGGACTGAAGGTTCCTACGAGCAGTACTTC. This gives the protein CASSPFYGTEGSYEQYF.

This clone was observed once. This chain joins TRBV27 and TRBJ2-1; tentatively, D is TRBD2 (5 bases). The CDR3 has 16 residues. The V end lost 3 bases, the J end lost 0 bases, and 12 bases lay between the germline ends. From germline, CDR1 is MNHEY and CDR2 SMNVEV (reference sequence). The CDR3 DNA reads as TGTGCCAGCAGTTTCCAAGCGGTCCTCTCCTACAATGAGCAGTTCTTC. It translates to CASSFQAVLSYNEQFF.